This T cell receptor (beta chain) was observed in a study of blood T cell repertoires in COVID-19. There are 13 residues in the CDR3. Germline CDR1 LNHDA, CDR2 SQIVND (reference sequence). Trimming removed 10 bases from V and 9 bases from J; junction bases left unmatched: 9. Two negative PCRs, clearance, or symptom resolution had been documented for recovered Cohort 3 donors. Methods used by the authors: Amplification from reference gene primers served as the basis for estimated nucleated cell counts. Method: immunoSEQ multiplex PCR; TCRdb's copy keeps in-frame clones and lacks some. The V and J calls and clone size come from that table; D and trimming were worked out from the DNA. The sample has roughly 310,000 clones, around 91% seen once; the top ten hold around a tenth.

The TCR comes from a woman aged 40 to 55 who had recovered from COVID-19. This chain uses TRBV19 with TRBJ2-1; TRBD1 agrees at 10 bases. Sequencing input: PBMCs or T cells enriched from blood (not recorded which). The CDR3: CATRDRGRGEQFF. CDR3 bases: TGTGCCACCCGGGACAGGGGTCGCGGTGAGCAGTTCTTC.